The 13 T cell receptor beta chains in this list originate from one sample, sequenced in a study of T cell responses to AZD1222 COVID-19 vaccine. Assay used: immunoSEQ multiplex PCR; TCRdb lists only in-frame clones, some missing. The table has 95,000 to 110,000 clones, over 70% seen once. Sequencing used peripheral blood, obtained on day 0 of AZD1222 vaccination. Source of these receptors: an adult in good health.

This clone was recorded at least ten times. The chain is built from TRBV5-4 and TRBJ1-6, with a tentative D call TRBD1 (6 bases). This CDR3 is 12 amino acids long. The germline V and J ends were trimmed by 7 bases and 7 bases, with 9 bases remaining between them. Germline V lookup: CDR1 SGHNT, CDR2 YYREEE (reference sequence). In DNA form, the CDR3 reads TGTGCCAGCGGTGGACAGAATTCACCCCTCCACTTT. It translates to CASGGQNSPLHF.

J is TRBJ1-1 and V is TRBV5-1; D ambiguous. CDR1 and CDR2 (germline): SGHRS, YFSETQ. The CDR3 consists of 13 residues. Trimming shortened V by 0 bases and J by 1 base, and 4 bases separated the two germline ends. CDR3 sequence: CASSLAENTEAFF. The CDR3 nucleotides are TGCGCCAGCAGCTTGGCCGAGAACACTGAAGCTTTCTTT.

CDR3 nucleotides: TGTGCCAGCAGTCCCGGGACAGGGGGCCGAGGCTATGGCTACACCTTC. Translation: CASSPGTGGRGYGYTF. V gene TRBV6-2 or TRBV6-3 combines with J gene TRBJ1-2; the match to TRBD1 covers 12 bases. Germline-derived CDR1 and CDR2 are MNHEY and SVGEGT. The ends lost 5 bases at V and 4 bases at J; junction bases unmatched: 8. The CDR3 is 16 amino acids.

The chain joins TRBV5-4 to TRBJ1-4, with 7 bases that match TRBD1. Germline CDR1 is SGHNT and CDR2 is YYREEE (reference sequence). The CDR3 contains 16 residues. V trimming: 4 bases; J trimming: 0 bases; junction bases outside the gene matches: 6. CDR3 nucleotide sequence: TGTGCCAGCAGCCAAGGACAGGCCTCAACTAATGAAAAACTGTTTTTT. Translation gives CASSQGQASTNEKLFF.

The rearrangement uses TRBV24-1 and TRBJ2-1, with D possibly TRBD2 on 5 matching bases. V lost 9 bases to trimming and J lost 8 bases, with 28 bases between them. Germline CDR1 reads KGHDR; CDR2 reads SFDVKD. The CDR3 spans 17 residues. The DNA for the CDR3 is TGTGCCACCGCCAGTCCTCCGGGGAGAGATGGTTTGGATGAGCAGTTCTTC. It yields the protein CATASPPGRDGLDEQFF.

The chain joins TRBV6-6 to TRBJ1-4, with TRBD1 matching over 9 bases. The CDR3 consists of 13 residues. The germline CDR1 and CDR2 sequences are MNHNY and SVGAGI (reference sequence). The junction had 3 bases not matched to a gene; V was cut back by 5 bases and J by 8 bases. The CDR3 DNA follows: TGTGCCAGCAGTATGGGGACAGGGGAAAAACTGTTTTTT. It codes for CASSMGTGEKLFF.

The chain uses TRBV5-1 and TRBJ1-6; D gene unclear. The CDR3 is made up of 15 amino acids. Trimming pared 6 bases from V and 7 bases from J, leaving 17 bases between. Germline V gene sequence: CDR1 SGHRS, CDR2 YFSETQ. The CDR3 region is CASNKEGRSNSPLHF. The CDR3 DNA is TGCGCCAGCAATAAGGAGGGCAGGTCAAATTCACCCCTCCACTTT. The complete variable domain, with remaining parts taken from reference TRBV5-1 and TRBJ1-6, reads KAGVTQTPRYLIKTRGQQVTLSCSPISGHRSVSWYQQTPGQGLQFLFEYFSETQRNKGNFPGRFSGRQFSNSRSEMNVSTLELGDSALYLCASNKEGRSNSPLHFGNGTRLTVT.

The chain is built from TRBV6-5 and TRBJ1-1; 9 positions agree with TRBD1. Germline V gene lookup returns CDR1 MNHEY and CDR2 SVGAGI. This CDR3 contains 14 residues. Losses at the gene ends were 7 bases for V and 5 bases for J; bases not matched to a gene: 8. CDR3 loop: CASTSGQGGTEAFF. The CDR3 coding sequence is TGTGCCAGCACCTCGGGACAGGGCGGAACTGAAGCTTTCTTT.

This clone was found once. This sample includes further DNA sequences coding for the same CDR3. The V call is TRBV30, the J call TRBJ2-2, with unresolved D. The CDR3 length is 12 residues. CDR1 is GTSNPN, CDR2 SVGIG, per germline (reference sequence). V dropped 4 bases and J dropped 0 bases, with 3 bases sitting between them. CDR3 loop: CAWTTNTGELFF. As DNA, the CDR3 is TGTGCCTGGACAACGAACACCGGGGAGCTGTTTTTT.

The chain joins TRBV11-1 to TRBJ1-1; D remains ambiguous. From germline, CDR1 is SGHAT and CDR2 FQDESV (reference sequence). V was pared by 1 base and J by 0 bases, with 12 bases between. The CDR3 loop spans 16 amino acids. The CDR3 DNA reads TGTGCCAGCAGCTTAGGGCCGTCATACTTGAACACTGAAGCTTTCTTT. The encoded protein is CASSLGPSYLNTEAFF.

The chain links TRBV20-1 to TRBJ1-2, with TRBD1 as a possible D gene (5 bases). This CDR3 spans 14 amino acids. Germline CDR1 and CDR2: DFQATT and SNEGSKA (reference sequence). Trimming removed 3 bases at V and 4 bases at J, with 15 bases between. CDR3 region: CSASVGRAGYGYTF. DNA of the CDR3: TGCAGTGCTAGTGTTGGCAGGGCGGGCTATGGCTACACCTTC.

The chain couples TRBV27 to TRBJ1-5; tentatively, D is TRBD1 (5 bases). Trimming shortened V by 0 bases and J by 11 bases, and 14 bases separated the two germline ends. Germline CDR1 MNHEY, CDR2 SMNVEV (reference sequence). The CDR3 runs to 14 residues. This chain's CDR3 is CASSLSPRAKAQHF. The CDR3 DNA reads TGTGCCAGCAGTTTATCCCCCAGGGCTAAGGCCCAGCATTTT.

The chain recombines TRBV7-2 with TRBJ2-7, with D unclear. Per the germline V gene, CDR1 is SGHTA and CDR2 is FQGNSA. V was shortened by 0 bases and J by 3 bases, with 9 bases between the two germline ends. The CDR3 totals 14 residues. CDR3 in amino acids: CASSLAGVGYEQYF. CDR3 coding DNA: TGTGCCAGCAGCTTAGCCGGAGTGGGCTACGAGCAGTACTTC.